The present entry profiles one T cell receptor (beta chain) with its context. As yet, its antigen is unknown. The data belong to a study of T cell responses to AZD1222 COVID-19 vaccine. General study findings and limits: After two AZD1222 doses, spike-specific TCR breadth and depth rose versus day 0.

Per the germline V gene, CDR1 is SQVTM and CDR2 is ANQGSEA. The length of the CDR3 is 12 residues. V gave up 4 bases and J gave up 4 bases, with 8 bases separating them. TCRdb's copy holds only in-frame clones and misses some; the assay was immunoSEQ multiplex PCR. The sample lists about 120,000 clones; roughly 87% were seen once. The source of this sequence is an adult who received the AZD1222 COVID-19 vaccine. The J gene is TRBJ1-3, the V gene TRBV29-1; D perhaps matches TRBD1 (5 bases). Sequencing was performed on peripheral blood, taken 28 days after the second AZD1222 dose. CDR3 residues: CSVVWGGNTIYF. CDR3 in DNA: TGCAGCGTTGTGTGGGGCGGAAACACCATATATTTT.